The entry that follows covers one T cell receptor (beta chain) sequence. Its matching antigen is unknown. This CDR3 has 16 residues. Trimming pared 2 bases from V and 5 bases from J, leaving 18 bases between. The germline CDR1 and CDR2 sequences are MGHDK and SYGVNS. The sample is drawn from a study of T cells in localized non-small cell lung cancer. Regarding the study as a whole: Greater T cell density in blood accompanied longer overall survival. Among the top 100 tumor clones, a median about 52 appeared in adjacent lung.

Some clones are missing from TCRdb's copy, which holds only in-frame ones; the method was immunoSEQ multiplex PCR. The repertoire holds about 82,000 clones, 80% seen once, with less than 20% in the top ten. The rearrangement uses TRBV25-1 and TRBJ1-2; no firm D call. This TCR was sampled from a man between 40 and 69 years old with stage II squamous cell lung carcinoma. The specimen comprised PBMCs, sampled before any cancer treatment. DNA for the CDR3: TGTGCCAGCAGTGAAGTGGGGTTCAGTGGTAATTATGGCTACACCTTC. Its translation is CASSEVGFSGNYGYTF.